This is a list of T cell receptor beta chains from one sample in a study of cytomegalovirus exposure and HLA in healthy donors. Clones were read by immunoSEQ multiplex PCR, and TCRdb kept only the in-frame ones, dropping some. The sample lists about 200,000 clones, about 78% occurring once. The sequenced sample consisted of PBMCs. The source of these receptors is a woman aged 30 to 39 in good health and CMV-seronegative. Each CDR3 is given with its conserved first and last residue. D genes are given only for firm matches. A row's size may be missing; if present it is once, few, many or a size class.

TRBV2	TRBJ2-6	-	-	TGTGCCAGCAGCTCTGAGTCTGGGGCCAACGTCCTGACTTTC	CASSSESGANVLTF
TRBV6-1	TRBJ2-3	-	once	TGTGCCAGCAGTCAGAGGGCTACAACAGATACGCAGTATTTT	CASSQRATTDTQYF
TRBV29-1	TRBJ1-2	-	-	TGCAGCGTCGGACAGTCCAACTATGGCTACACCTTC	CSVGQSNYGYTF
TRBV5-4	TRBJ1-6	TRBD1	-	TGTGCCAGCAGCTTGGCCAATTTAGGGACAGGGGGCGACTCACCCCTCCACTTT	CASSLANLGTGGDSPLHF
TRBV5-8	TRBJ1-2	-	-	TGTGCCAGCAGCTTGAGTAGAGGGAGTGGCTACACCTTC	CASSLSRGSGYTF
TRBV19	TRBJ2-5	TRBD2	-	TGTGCCAGTAGTATTGGGAGGGCCTTCCAAGAGACCCAGTACTTC	CASSIGRAFQETQYF
TRBV30	TRBJ2-7	TRBD2	-	TGTGCCTGGAGTGTACGGTGGCGGGAGGGTGAGTACGAGCAGTACTTC	CAWSVRWREGEYEQYF
TRBV10-3	TRBJ1-1	-	-	TGTGCCGTCTATAGTGGGCCGGGGTGGGACACTGAAGCTTTCTTT	CAVYSGPGWDTEAFF
TRBV19	TRBJ2-2	TRBD1	-	TGTGCCAGTATCAACCGGGACAGGGGCACCGGGGAGCTGTTTTTT	CASINRDRGTGELFF
TRBV6-5	TRBJ2-7	TRBD2	-	TGTGCCAGCAGCTGGACTAGCGGGAGGGGGTACGAGCAGTACTTC	CASSWTSGRGYEQYF
TRBV7-9	TRBJ1-2	TRBD1	-	TGTGCCAGCAGCCGACAGGGTCGTAAAGGTGGCTACACCTTC	CASSRQGRKGGYTF
TRBV5-1	TRBJ2-2	-	-	TGCGCCAGCAGCTTGGTAAAGGCGGAGAACACCGGGGAGCTGTTTTTT	CASSLVKAENTGELFF
TRBV7-9	TRBJ2-3	-	-	TGTGCCAGCAGCTTAGACGGTAGCACAGATACGCAGTATTTT	CASSLDGSTDTQYF
TRBV7-9	TRBJ1-1	-	-	TGTGCCAGCAGCTTAGGCTCCGGGGTTGGCACTGAAGCTTTCTTT	CASSLGSGVGTEAFF
TRBV27	TRBJ1-3	TRBD1	-	TGTGCCAGCAGTACCCAGGCGGGACCCCCGGGACAGGGAGGGCGAAGTGGAAACACCATATATTTT	CASSTQAGPPGQGGRSGNTIYF
TRBV6-5	TRBJ2-7	-	-	TGTGCCAGCAGTTACTCCGTCGGGGGTTCCTACGAGCAGTACTTC	CASSYSVGGSYEQYF
TRBV4-1	TRBJ2-7	-	-	TGCGCCAGCACCTCAGGGAACTACGAGCAGTACTTC	CASTSGNYEQYF
TRBV4-1	TRBJ2-7	TRBD2	-	TGCGCCAGCAGCCAAGTTGTTAGCGGGGAGTACGAGCAGTACTTC	CASSQVVSGEYEQYF
TRBV6-5	TRBJ1-2	-	once	TGTGCCAGCAGTCCCGGGTCATTTTCCGGGAGAGCGACCTTC	CASSPGSFSGRATF
TRBV2	TRBJ2-7	TRBD1	once	TGTGCCAGCACCGGTTTAACAGGGGGATACGAGCAGTACTTC	CASTGLTGGYEQYF
TRBV27	TRBJ1-1	TRBD1	-	TGTGCCAGCAGTCCTCCGACAGGGCACCCTGAAGCTTTCTTT	CASSPPTGHPEAFF
TRBV7-9	TRBJ2-7	TRBD1	-	TGTGCCAGCAGCCCCGTAAGGACAGGCTCCTACGAGCAGTACTTC	CASSPVRTGSYEQYF
TRBV6-1	TRBJ2-2	-	few	TGTGCCAGCAGTGAAGGGGGAGAAACCGGGGAGCTGTTTTTT	CASSEGGETGELFF
TRBV13	TRBJ2-7	TRBD2	-	TGTGCCAGCAGCTCCATGGTGGGGGGGAACACCTACGAGCAGTACTTC	CASSSMVGGNTYEQYF
TRBV18	TRBJ1-1	-	-	TGTGCCAGCTCACCTCCGGGGAGCGCGTCTTATGAAGCTTTCTTT	CASSPPGSASYEAFF
TRBV9	TRBJ1-1	-	few	TGTGCCAGCAGCTCAAGGGAGACTGAAGCTTTCTTT	CASSSRETEAFF
TRBV7-9	TRBJ2-1	-	once	TGTGCCAGCAGCTTAGCATGGAGTAATTCCAAATACTCCTACAATGAGCAGTTCTTC	CASSLAWSNSKYSYNEQFF
TRBV7-6	TRBJ1-1	-	-	TGTGCCAGCAGCTTAGGGGGGGGCTCGGGGAACACTGAAGCTTTCTTT	CASSLGGGSGNTEAFF
TRBV9	TRBJ1-4	-	-	TGTGCCAGCAGCGTGACAGCTAATGAAAAACTGTTTTTT	CASSVTANEKLFF
TRBV5-4	TRBJ2-3	-	once	TGTGCCAGCAGCTTGGGTCCAGGGTCAGATACGCAGTATTTT	CASSLGPGSDTQYF
TRBV10-3	TRBJ1-3	-	-	TGTGCCAGGTCGAATCCGGGTTTGGAGGACACCATATATTTT	CARSNPGLEDTIYF
TRBV5-8	TRBJ1-6	-	-	TGTGCCAGCAGCCTGGGGGGGGGTAATTCACCCCTCCACTTT	CASSLGGGNSPLHF
TRBV6-5	TRBJ2-7	TRBD1	-	TGTGCCAGCAGCTACAGGGGCTCCTACGAGCAGTACTTC	CASSYRGSYEQYF
TRBV28	TRBJ2-7	-	few	TGTGCCAGCGGACTATTTTCAGGGATCCGCTCCTACGAGCAGTACTTC	CASGLFSGIRSYEQYF
TRBV28	TRBJ2-5	-	-	TGTGCCAGCAGCCCCGGCGGTAGGGAGACCCAGTACTTC	CASSPGGRETQYF
TRBV6-5	TRBJ1-1	-	few	TGTGCCAGCAGTTACTCGAGGGTGTTGAACACTGAAGCTTTCTTT	CASSYSRVLNTEAFF
TRBV4-1	TRBJ1-2	TRBD1	-	TGCGCCAGCAGCCAAAGATGGGGGACAGAGAGAGTAACCTATGGCTACACCTTC	CASSQRWGTERVTYGYTF
TRBV5-1	TRBJ1-5	-	-	TGCGCCAGCAGCTTTTCAGGGGACAATCAGCCCCAGCATTTT	CASSFSGDNQPQHF
TRBV5-1	TRBJ1-2	-	few	TGCGCCAGCAGCTTAACAGGGAATGCAGGCTACCCCTTC	CASSLTGNAGYPF
TRBV15	TRBJ2-1	-	few	TGTGCCACCAGTAAGGGGATGGTAGAGGAGCAGTTCTTC	CATSKGMVEEQFF